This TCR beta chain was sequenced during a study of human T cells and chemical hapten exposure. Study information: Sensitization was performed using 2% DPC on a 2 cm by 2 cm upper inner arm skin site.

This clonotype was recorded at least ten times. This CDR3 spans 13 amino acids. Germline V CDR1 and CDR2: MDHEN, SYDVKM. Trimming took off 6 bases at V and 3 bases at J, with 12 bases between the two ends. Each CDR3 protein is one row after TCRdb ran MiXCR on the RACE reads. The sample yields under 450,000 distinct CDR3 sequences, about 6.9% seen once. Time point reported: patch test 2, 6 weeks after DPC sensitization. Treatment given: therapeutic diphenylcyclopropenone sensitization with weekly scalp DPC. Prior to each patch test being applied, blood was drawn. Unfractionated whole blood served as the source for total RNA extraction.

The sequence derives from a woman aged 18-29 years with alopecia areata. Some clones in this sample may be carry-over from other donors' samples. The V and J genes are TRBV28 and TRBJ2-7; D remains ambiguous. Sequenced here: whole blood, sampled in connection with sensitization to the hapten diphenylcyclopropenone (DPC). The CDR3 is CASRPGSIYEQYF. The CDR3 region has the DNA TGTGCCAGCAGACCCGGGTCGATCTACGAGCAGTACTTC.